This T cell receptor beta chain was sequenced for a study of circulating and synovial CD4+ cells in juvenile arthritis. The table came from immunoSEQ multiplex PCR; TCRdb's copy has only in-frame clones and leaves some out. The sample contains tens of thousands of clones, roughly 95% of which appear only once. The germline V gene encodes CDR1 MGHDK and CDR2 SYGVNS. There are 14 residues in the CDR3. With 2 bases removed from V and 2 bases from J, the gap between germline ends came to 7 bases. The study, taken as a whole, reports: Some such blood samples were as oligoclonal as synovium. These blood cells shared more CDR3 sequences with synovium than bulk blood. The pathogenic-like versus bulk T cell difference escaped Vbeta family analysis.

To note about this clone: Its target is not known.

The receptor was isolated from a human donor with juvenile idiopathic arthritis. The sequenced sample was CD4+ T cells from blood. The V call is TRBV25-1, the J call TRBJ1-3; D not certain. CDR3: CASSENGAGNTIYF. CDR3 DNA: TGTGCCAGCAGTGAAAACGGGGCTGGAAACACCATATATTTT.